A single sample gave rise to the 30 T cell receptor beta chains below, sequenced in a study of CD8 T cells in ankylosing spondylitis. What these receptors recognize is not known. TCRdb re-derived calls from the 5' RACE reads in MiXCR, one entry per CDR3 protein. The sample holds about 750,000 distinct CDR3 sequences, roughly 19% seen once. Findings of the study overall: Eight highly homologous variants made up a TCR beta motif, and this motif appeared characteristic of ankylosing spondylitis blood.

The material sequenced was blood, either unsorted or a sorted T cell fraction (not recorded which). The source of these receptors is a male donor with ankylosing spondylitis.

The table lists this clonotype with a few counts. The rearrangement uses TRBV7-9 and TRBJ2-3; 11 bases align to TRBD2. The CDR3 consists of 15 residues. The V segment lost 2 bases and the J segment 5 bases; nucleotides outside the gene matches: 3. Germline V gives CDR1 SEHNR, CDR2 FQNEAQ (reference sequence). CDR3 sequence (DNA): TGTGCCAGCAGCTTATCTAGCGGGGGGAAAGATACGCAGTATTTT. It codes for CASSLSSGGKDTQYF.

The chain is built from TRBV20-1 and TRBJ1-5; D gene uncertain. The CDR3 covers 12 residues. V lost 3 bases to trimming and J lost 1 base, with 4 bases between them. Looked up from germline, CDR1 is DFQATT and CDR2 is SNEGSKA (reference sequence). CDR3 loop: CSARRSNQPQHF. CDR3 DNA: TGCAGTGCTAGGCGGAGCAATCAGCCCCAGCATTTT.

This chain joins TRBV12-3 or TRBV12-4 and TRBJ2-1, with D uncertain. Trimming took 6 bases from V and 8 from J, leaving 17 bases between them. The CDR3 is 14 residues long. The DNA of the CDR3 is TGTGCCAGCAGAAGTGAGATCCTCAGTGATGAGCAGTTCTTC. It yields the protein CASRSEILSDEQFF.

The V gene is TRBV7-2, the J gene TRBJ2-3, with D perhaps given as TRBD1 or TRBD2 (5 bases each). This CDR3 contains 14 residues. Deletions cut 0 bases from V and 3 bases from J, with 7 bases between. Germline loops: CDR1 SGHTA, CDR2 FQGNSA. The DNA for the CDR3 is TGTGCCAGCAGCTTAGCGTGGGGGACAGATACGCAGTATTTT. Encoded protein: CASSLAWGTDTQYF.

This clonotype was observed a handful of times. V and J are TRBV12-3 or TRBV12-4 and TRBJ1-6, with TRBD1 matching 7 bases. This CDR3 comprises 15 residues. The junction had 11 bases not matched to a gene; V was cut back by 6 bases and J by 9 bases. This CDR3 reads CASSSKTGSASPLHF. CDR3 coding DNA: TGTGCCAGCAGCTCTAAGACAGGGTCGGCTTCACCCCTCCACTTT.

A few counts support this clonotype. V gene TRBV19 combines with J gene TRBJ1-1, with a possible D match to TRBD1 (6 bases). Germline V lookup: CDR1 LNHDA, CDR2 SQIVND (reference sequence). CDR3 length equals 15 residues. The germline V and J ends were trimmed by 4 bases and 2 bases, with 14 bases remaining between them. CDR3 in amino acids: CASSTGGGLNTEAFF. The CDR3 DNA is TGTGCCAGTAGTACCGGAGGGGGGTTAAACACTGAAGCTTTCTTT.

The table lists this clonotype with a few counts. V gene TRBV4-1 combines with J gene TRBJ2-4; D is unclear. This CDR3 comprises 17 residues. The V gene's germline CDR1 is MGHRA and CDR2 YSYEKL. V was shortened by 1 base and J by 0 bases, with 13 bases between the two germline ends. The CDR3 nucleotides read TGCGCCAGCAGCCAAGTCGGTGACTGGGTAGCCAAAAACATTCAGTACTTC. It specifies CASSQVGDWVAKNIQYF.

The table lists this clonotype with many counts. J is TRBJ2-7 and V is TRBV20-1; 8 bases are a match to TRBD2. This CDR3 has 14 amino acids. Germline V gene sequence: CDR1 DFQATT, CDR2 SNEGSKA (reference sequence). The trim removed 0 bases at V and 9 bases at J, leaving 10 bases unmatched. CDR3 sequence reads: CSARDPGRGARQYF. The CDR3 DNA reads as TGCAGTGCTAGAGACCCCGGGCGGGGGGCCAGGCAGTACTTC.

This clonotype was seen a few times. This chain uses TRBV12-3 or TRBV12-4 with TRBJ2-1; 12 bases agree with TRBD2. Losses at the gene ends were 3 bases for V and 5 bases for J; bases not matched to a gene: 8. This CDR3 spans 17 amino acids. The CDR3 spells CASSFYLAGGPNNEQFF. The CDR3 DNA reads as TGTGCCAGCAGTTTCTACCTAGCGGGAGGGCCGAACAATGAGCAGTTCTTC.

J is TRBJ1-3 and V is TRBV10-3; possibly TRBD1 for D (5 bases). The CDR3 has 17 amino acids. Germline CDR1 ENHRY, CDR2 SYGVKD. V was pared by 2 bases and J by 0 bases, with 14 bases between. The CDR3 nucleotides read TGTGCCATCAGTGAGCTGCGAGGGGCCGACTCTGGAAACACCATATATTTT. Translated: CAISELRGADSGNTIYF.

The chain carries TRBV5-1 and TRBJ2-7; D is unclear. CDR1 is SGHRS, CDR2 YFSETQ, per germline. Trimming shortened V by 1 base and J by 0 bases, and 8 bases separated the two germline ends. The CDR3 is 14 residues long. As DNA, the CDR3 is TGCGCCAGCAGCTTGTACGCGAGCTCCTACGAGCAGTACTTC. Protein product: CASSLYASSYEQYF.

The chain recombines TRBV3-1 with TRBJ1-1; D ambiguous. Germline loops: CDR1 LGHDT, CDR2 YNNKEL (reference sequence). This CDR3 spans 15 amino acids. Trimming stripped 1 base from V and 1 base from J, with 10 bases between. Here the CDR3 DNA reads TGTGCCAGCAGCCAAGGAGAAGACTCGAACACTGAAGCTTTCTTT. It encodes CASSQGEDSNTEAFF. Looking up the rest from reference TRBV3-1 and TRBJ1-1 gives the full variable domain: DTAVSQTPKYLVTQMGNDKSIKCEQNLGHDTMYWYKQDSKKFLKIMFSYNNKELIINETVPNRFSPKSPDKAHLNLHINSLELGDSAVYFCASSQGEDSNTEAFFGQGTRLTVV.

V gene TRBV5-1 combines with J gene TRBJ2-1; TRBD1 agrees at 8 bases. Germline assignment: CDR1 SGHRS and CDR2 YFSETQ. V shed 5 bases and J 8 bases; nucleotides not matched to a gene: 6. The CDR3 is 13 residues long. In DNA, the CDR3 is TGCGCCAGCAGGTCTACAGGGGGGTATGAGCAGTTCTTC. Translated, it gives CASRSTGGYEQFF.

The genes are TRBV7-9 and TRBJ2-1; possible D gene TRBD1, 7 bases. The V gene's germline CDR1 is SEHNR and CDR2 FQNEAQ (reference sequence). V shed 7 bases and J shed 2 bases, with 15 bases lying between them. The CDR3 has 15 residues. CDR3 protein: CASIDTGEAYNEQFF. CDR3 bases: TGTGCCAGCATAGACACAGGGGAGGCCTACAATGAGCAGTTCTTC.

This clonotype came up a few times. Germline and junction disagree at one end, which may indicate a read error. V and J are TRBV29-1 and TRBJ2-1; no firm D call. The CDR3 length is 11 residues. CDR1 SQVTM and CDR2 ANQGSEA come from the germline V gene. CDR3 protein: CSVDRGRITVF. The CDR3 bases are TGCAGCGTTGATCGTGGCCGGATAACGGTCTTC.

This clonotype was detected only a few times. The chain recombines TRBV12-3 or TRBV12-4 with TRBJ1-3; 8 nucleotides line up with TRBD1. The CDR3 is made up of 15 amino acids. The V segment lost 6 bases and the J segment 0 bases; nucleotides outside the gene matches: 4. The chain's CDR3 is CASRWDRRSGNTIYF. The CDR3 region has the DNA TGTGCCAGCAGATGGGACAGGCGCTCTGGAAACACCATATATTTT.

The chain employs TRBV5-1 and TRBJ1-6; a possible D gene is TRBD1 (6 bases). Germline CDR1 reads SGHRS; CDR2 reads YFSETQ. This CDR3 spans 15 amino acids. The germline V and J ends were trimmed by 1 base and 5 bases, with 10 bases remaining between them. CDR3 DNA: TGCGCCAGCAGCTTGCAGGGGATCGATAATTCACCCCTCCACTTT. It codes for CASSLQGIDNSPLHF.

The chain's CDR3 is CASSQLEHGTSTGELFF. The CDR3 nucleotides read TGTGCCAGCAGCCAGCTTGAACACGGGACTTCCACCGGGGAGCTGTTTTTT. V and J are TRBV14 and TRBJ2-2, with D possibly TRBD2 on 6 matching bases. This CDR3 has 17 residues. V lost 3 bases, J lost 4 bases, and 18 bases lay in between. Germline loops: CDR1 SGHDN, CDR2 FVKESK.

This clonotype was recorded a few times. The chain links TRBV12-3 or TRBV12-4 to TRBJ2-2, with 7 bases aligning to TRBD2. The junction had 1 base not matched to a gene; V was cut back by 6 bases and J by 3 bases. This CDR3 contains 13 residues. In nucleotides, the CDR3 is TGTGCCAGCAGCGGACTAGACACCGGGGAGCTGTTTTTT. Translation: CASSGLDTGELFF.

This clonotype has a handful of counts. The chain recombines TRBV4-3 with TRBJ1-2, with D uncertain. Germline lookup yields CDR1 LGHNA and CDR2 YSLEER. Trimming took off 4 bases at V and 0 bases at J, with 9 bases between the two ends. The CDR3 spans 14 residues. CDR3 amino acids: CASSPLGSNYGYTF. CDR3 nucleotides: TGCGCCAGCAGCCCCCTGGGTTCTAACTATGGCTACACCTTC.

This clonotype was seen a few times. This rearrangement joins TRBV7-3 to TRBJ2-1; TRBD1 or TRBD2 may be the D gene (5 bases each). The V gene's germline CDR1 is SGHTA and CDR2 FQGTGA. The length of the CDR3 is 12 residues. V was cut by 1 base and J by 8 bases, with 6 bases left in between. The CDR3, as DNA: TGTGCCAGCAGCTTAATGGGGGATGAGCAGTTCTTC. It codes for CASSLMGDEQFF. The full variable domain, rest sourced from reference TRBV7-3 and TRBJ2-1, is GAGVSQTPSNKVTEKGKYVELRCDPISGHTALYWYRQSLGQGPEFLIYFQGTGAADDSGLPNDRFFAVRPEGSVSTLKIQRTERGDSAVYLCASSLMGDEQFFGPGTRLTVL.

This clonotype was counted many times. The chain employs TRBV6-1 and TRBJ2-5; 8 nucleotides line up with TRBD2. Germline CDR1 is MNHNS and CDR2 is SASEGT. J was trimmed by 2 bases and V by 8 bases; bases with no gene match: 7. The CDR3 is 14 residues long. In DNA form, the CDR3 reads TGTGCCAGCTCCAAAGCGGGGGCACAAGAGACCCAGTACTTC. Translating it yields CASSKAGAQETQYF.

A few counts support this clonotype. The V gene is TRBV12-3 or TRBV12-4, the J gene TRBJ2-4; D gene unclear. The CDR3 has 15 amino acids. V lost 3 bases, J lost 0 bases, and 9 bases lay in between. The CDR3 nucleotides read TGTGCCAGCAGTTTGTCGACACTAGCCAAAAACATTCAGTACTTC. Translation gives CASSLSTLAKNIQYF.

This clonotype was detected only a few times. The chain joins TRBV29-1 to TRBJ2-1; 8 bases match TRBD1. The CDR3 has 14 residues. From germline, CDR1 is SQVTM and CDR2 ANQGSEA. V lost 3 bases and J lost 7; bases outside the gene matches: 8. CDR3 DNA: TGCAGCGTTGAGCCGGGACAGGCGATTAATGAGCAGTTCTTC. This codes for CSVEPGQAINEQFF.

For the CDR3, the DNA is TGTGCCAGCAGACCTACTAGCGGGAGGACAGATACGCAGTATTTT. Its translation is CASRPTSGRTDTQYF. V and J are TRBV12-3 or TRBV12-4 and TRBJ2-3, with 12 nucleotides matching TRBD2. The J segment lost 3 bases and the V segment lost 6 bases, leaving 4 bases of the junction unmatched. The CDR3 runs 15 residues.

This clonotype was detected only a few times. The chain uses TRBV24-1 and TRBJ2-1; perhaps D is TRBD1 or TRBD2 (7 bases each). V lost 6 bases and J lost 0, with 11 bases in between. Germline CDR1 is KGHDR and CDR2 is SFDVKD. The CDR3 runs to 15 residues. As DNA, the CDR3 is TGTGCCACCAGTCCCAGGGGGGGCTCCTACAATGAGCAGTTCTTC. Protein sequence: CATSPRGGSYNEQFF.

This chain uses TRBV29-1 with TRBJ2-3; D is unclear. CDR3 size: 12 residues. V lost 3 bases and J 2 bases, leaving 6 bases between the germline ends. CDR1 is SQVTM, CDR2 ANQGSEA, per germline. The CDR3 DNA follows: TGCAGCGTTGACGAGTACACAGATACGCAGTATTTT. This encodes CSVDEYTDTQYF.

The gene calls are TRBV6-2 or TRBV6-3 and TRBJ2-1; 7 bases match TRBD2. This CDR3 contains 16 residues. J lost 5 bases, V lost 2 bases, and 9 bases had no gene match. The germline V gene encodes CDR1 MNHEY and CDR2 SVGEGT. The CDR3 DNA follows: TGTGCCAGCAGTTACCCTCTAGCGGAAGACCACAATGAGCAGTTCTTC. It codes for CASSYPLAEDHNEQFF.

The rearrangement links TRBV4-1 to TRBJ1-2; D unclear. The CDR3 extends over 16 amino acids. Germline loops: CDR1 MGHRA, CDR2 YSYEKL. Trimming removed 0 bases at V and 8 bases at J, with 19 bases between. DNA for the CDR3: TGCGCCAGCAGCCAAGAACGTGGGCCGGGAAGTGAAGGCTACACCTTC. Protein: CASSQERGPGSEGYTF.

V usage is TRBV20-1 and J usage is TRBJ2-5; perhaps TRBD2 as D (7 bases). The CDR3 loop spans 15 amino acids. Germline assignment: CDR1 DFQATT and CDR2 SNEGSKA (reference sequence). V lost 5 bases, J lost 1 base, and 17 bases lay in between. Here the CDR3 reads CSAALGGAVQETQYF. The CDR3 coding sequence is TGCAGTGCTGCACTAGGGGGGGCCGTCCAAGAGACCCAGTACTTC.